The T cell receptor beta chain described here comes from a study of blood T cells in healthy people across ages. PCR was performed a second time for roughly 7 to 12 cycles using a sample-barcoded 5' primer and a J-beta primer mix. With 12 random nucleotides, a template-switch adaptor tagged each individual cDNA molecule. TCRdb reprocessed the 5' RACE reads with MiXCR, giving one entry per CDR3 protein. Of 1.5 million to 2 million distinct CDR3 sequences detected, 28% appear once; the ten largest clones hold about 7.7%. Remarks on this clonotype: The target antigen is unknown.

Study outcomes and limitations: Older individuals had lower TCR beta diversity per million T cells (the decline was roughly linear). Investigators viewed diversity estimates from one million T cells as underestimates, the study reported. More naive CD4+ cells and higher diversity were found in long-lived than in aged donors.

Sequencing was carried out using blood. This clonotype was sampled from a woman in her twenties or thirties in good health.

The CDR3: CASSLDGGVGQPQYF. As DNA, the CDR3 is TGTGCCAGCAGCTTAGATGGGGGGGTGGGTCAGCCCCAGTACTTC. The chain employs TRBV11-2 and TRBJ2-5; 7 bases fit TRBD2. The V gene end was trimmed by 0 bases and the J gene end by 9 bases; junction bases not matched to a gene: 10. Germline V gene sequence: CDR1 SGHAT, CDR2 FQNNGV. This CDR3 is 15 amino acids long.